The 6 T cell receptor beta chains presented below share a single source sample, sequenced in a study of blood T cell repertoires in COVID-19. Method: immunoSEQ multiplex PCR; TCRdb's copy keeps in-frame clones and lacks some. The table has 55,000 to 90,000 clones, around 84% seen once; the top ten hold approximately 0.8%. The sequencing sample was made of peripheral blood. These receptor sequences come from a woman in her 70s with acute or convalescent COVID-19.

This sequence joins TRBV9 and TRBJ2-2; 12 bases are a match to TRBD2. CDR3 length: 17 amino acids. The germline CDR1 and CDR2 sequences are SGDLS and YYNGEE. V trimming: 4 bases; J trimming: 4 bases; junction bases outside the gene matches: 8. As DNA, the CDR3 is TGTGCCAGCAGCCCCCGAGGACTAGCGGGGATCACCGGGGAGCTGTTTTTT. Protein sequence: CASSPRGLAGITGELFF.

This chain uses TRBV7-9 with TRBJ1-2; D is unresolved. The V and J ends lost 7 bases and 0 bases respectively, with 9 bases between them. Germline V CDR1 and CDR2: SEHNR, FQNEAQ (reference sequence). This CDR3 contains 13 residues. This chain's CDR3 is CASTNRANYGYTF. The CDR3 DNA reads as TGTGCCAGCACTAACAGAGCTAACTATGGCTACACCTTC.

The rearrangement uses TRBV28 and TRBJ2-1, with 13 positions matching TRBD2. This CDR3 is built from 17 residues. CDR1 is MDHEN, CDR2 SYDVKM, per germline. Trimming at V came to 8 bases and at J to 1 base, leaving 8 bases not matched to a gene. In DNA, the CDR3 is TGTGCCAGCGGTCCCCCGGGACTAGCGGGGTCCTACAATGAGCAGTTCTTC. Translation gives CASGPPGLAGSYNEQFF.

This clone was observed once. The chain has TRBV25-1 and TRBJ1-1; perhaps TRBD1 as D (5 bases). V lost 3 bases and J 0 bases, leaving 11 bases between the germline ends. CDR1 is MGHDK and CDR2 is SYGVNS in the germline V gene. The CDR3 covers 15 residues. The CDR3 coding sequence is TGTGCCAGCAGTGATTGGACACACATGAACACTGAAGCTTTCTTT. Encoded protein: CASSDWTHMNTEAFF.

The rearrangement links TRBV7-8 to TRBJ1-6; TRBD1 matches at 8 bases. From germline, CDR1 is SGHVS and CDR2 FQNEAQ. This CDR3 contains 19 residues. V shed 2 bases and J 5 bases; nucleotides not matched to a gene: 14. In DNA, the CDR3 is TGTGCCAGCAGCTTATTTCCCCCCGCCAGGGGGCAAAATAATTCACCCCTCCACTTT. It is translated as CASSLFPPARGQNNSPLHF.

The chain joins TRBV18 to TRBJ2-5, with TRBD2 as a possible D gene (6 bases). Looked up from germline, CDR1 is KGHSH and CDR2 is LQKENI. V was shortened by 3 bases and J by 4 bases, with 18 bases between the two germline ends. There are 16 residues in the CDR3. This CDR3 reads CASSPVRREKGETQYF. The CDR3, as DNA: TGTGCCAGCTCACCGGTGAGGAGGGAGAAGGGAGAGACCCAGTACTTC.